Listed here is a single T cell receptor beta chain. Its specific antigen is unknown. Base-call qualities are not available, and no considerably larger clone is one nucleotide away. Library method: 5' RACE. These reads were obtained on an Illumina HiSeq 2500. A second PCR of about 7 to 12 cycles was run with a J-beta primer mix and a sample-barcoded 5' primer. A template-switch 5' adaptor carrying 12 random nucleotides introduced a unique molecular identifier onto each TCR beta cDNA molecule. Each sample yielded at least 2.5 million CDR3-containing paired-end reads. All of the RNA was converted into first-strand cDNA using the Mint cDNA synthesis kit, with a TRBC-specific oligonucleotide serving as the primer. After uracil-DNA glycosylase treatment, a first 18-cycle PCR used universal primers M1SS and BC2_uni_R on all cDNA. Regarding the original processing steps: For normalization, 1 million high-quality reads were randomly selected from each sample, with every read carrying a distinct molecular identifier. Instead of being binned into consensus sequences, reads with shared molecular identifiers were discarded. MiTCR, run with a Q25 quality threshold and the strictest error-elimination algorithm, handled CDR3 identification, clonotype clustering and error correction. A nonparametric unseen species model using Euler transformation provided a lower-bound estimate of total TCR beta diversity. The public reads were quality trimmed at Q25 with fastp and then assembled into clones with MiXCR by TCRdb, keeping productive beta chains. Entries are consolidated by CDR3 protein sequence, retaining the most common genes and DNA. Clone size and V and J calls follow TCRdb, not the original study. The table for this sample lists about 900,000 distinct CDR3 sequences; under 80% of them were counted only once. The ten largest clones represent about a quarter of the sample.

Systemically healthy Caucasian individuals from Russia, some 38 in total and aged roughly 6 to 100 years, were included as donors. Each donor gave ten milliliters of peripheral blood, collected into EDTA-treated Vacutainer tubes. Ficoll-Paque density-gradient centrifugation was used to isolate PBMCs, with at least 7 million per sample. Trizol reagent was used to extract total RNA from the PBMCs, yielding at least 6 micrograms per sample. The percentages of naive CD45RAhigh/CD27high T cells were determined by flow cytometry on a PBMC aliquot from every donor. The germline V gene gives CDR1 as SGHVS and CDR2 as FQNEAQ. The CDR3 has 13 amino acids, counting the end cysteine and phenylalanine. Here the CDR3 DNA is all that survives: 39 bases in frame from base 1. The V and J ends are trimmed by 3 bases and 8 bases, leaving 13 bases between them. This specimen belongs to a study of blood T cells in healthy people across ages (dated by TCRdb to about 2015). Context from the whole study: In model experiments, roughly one uniquely barcoded TCR beta cDNA molecule per two T cells was captured by template switching. Age-related changes in TCR beta repertoire diversity were measured in the study by deep sequencing normalized with unique cDNA molecular identifiers. The donors were split into four age groups: young (average around 15 years), middle-aged (39), aged (62) and long-lived (more than 80). To avoid experimental bias, donors of different ages were spread randomly across the sequencing lanes. For two donors (one aged 18 to 30 and one aged 80 or older), the study analyzed two additional independent replicas of 1 million unique cDNA reads from the same blood draw. Results and caveats for the whole study, not just this receptor: Donor CMV infection status was unknown, potentially confounding age-related changes in expanded clonotypes. The long-lived group showed more naive CD4+ T cells, fewer expanded clones and increased TCR diversity than the aged group, suggesting age selection. A strong correlation was found between observed TCR beta diversity and the percentage of naive T cells measured by flow cytometry. Estimates of total diversity from one million sequenced T cells were regarded as lower bounds and underestimates. Bulk unsorted PBMC profiling prevented conclusive comparison of naive and antigen-experienced compartments. As age increased, observed TCR beta diversity per million T cells dropped in a roughly linear way, and a significant reduction was already evident by age roughly 40.

The sample was blood. Recombination joined TRBV7-8 with TRBJ1-2; D gene: possibly TRBD1, on 5 matching bases. The TCR originated in a man aged 30 to 45 in good health. The bases are TGTGCCAGCAGCTTTCAGCTGGGGCTAGGCTACACCTTC. This gives the protein CASSFQLGLGYTF.